The present T cell receptor (beta chain) was sequenced within a study of cytomegalovirus exposure and HLA in healthy donors. General study findings and limits: Later on, an analysis tied 15,000 or so TCR beta sequences to HLA alleles at 0.05 false discovery rate. In an earlier analysis, in 540 or so donors, most V segments appeared productive either ~87% or ~30% of the time.

Researchers ran the PCR with 60 Vbeta and 13 Jbeta primers. TCRdb's table, derived via immunoSEQ multiplex PCR, lists solely in-frame clones and lacks some. The repertoire holds around 200,000 clones, with about 83% as singletons. As regards this clone: Its antigen is as yet unknown.

The specimen was PBMCs. The receptor was derived from a girl aged 10 to 17 in good health and CMV-seronegative.

The CDR3 sequence is CASSLVRDKQAFF. Written as DNA, the CDR3 is TGTGCCAGCAGCTTGGTCAGGGACAAACAGGCTTTCTTT. The chain is built from TRBV5-6 and TRBJ1-1; tentatively, D is TRBD1 (6 bases). V lost 0 bases and J 11 bases, leaving 14 bases between the germline ends. The CDR3 is 13 residues long. Germline lookup yields CDR1 SGHDT and CDR2 YYEEEE.